This T cell receptor beta chain appears in the sequencing data of a study of blood T cell repertoires in COVID-19 (dated by TCRdb to about 2020). With respect to the entire study: Samples covering the acute and convalescent phases of COVID-19 were provided by collaborators in the United States, Italy and Spain. The material from the prospective study consisted of cDNA or gDNA derived from T cells, B-cell-depleted T cells, or PBMCs. HLA class I and class II types, where available, came from metadata supplied by the sample provider rather than from assay-based typing. Deeply sampled blood TCRbeta repertoires from subjects exposed to, actively infected with, or recovered from COVID-19 were included in the dataset. Sample metadata almost always included a de-identified subject ID, COVID-19 status, age in years and sex. The repertoires were released in a freely available public database intended as a resource for research on the immune response to SARS-CoV-2. The samples were drawn from the first 160 participants of the ongoing ImmuneRACE study and from 1,254 subjects provided by 6 global collaborators. The paper as a whole reports these results and caveats: The quantity of clinical and demographic metadata differed by source and by participant and was supplied without curation.

Participants in the prospective study were enrolled through a virtual design, were aged roughly 18 to 90 years, and lived in approximately 25 United States geographic areas. To assign participants to cohorts, the prospective study relied on clinical history that participants themselves reported in a screening survey and a study questionnaire. In the prospective study, whole blood, serum and a nasopharyngeal or oropharyngeal swab were collected from each participant by mobile phlebotomists. Prospective study participants could optionally give additional blood draws and questionnaires over an approximately 2-month period. Prospective study blood samples were shipped either frozen or at room temperature before DNA extraction. About this clone itself: Its antigen is currently not known. There are no base qualities to consult, and no much larger clone falls within one base.

The immunoSEQ Assay, a bias-controlled multiplex PCR, was used to amplify TCRbeta CDR3 regions from genomic DNA. Per the source publication's procedure: Nucleated cell counts per sample were estimated from amplification of reference gene primers within the assay. Sequence reads were collapsed and filtered to measure the absolute abundance of every unique TCRbeta CDR3 rearrangement. For each sample, productive Simpson clonality was calculated as the square root of Simpson's diversity index across productive rearrangements. TCRdb carries this immuneACCESS record with in-frame sequences only. Its versions omit some clonotypes, under half of them owing to an unresolved V gene in the studies checked, with the rest unexplained. V, J and clone size reflect that table, while D and trimming were determined from the DNA. This sample holds some 150,000 clones; 88% were observed only once. The ten largest clones capture 1.2% of the sample.

CDR1 SGHTS and CDR2 YDEGEE were looked up in the germline V gene. Germline trimming amounts to 2 bases on V and 1 base on J, with 5 as the count of junction bases outside the gene matches. CDR3 length: 15 amino acids, cysteine to phenylalanine. Solely the CDR3 DNA is kept, with 45 bases framed from the first base. The sequence joins TRBV5-8 to TRBJ1-1; 7 junctional bases match TRBD1. The sequenced sample consisted of PBMCs or T cells enriched from blood (not recorded which). This receptor was identified in a woman in her twenties or thirties with acute COVID-19. The CDR3 amino acid sequence is: CASSFHRQGNTEAFF. The DNA sequence is as follows: TGTGCCAGCAGCTTCCATCGACAGGGGAACACTGAAGCTTTCTTT. The variable domain in full, with residues beyond the CDR3 obtained from the reference TRBV5-8 and TRBJ1-1 genes, is EAGVTQSPTHLIKTRGQQATLRCSPISGHTSVYWYQQALGLGLQFLLWYDEGEERNRGNFPPRFSGRQFPNYSSELNVNALELEDSALYLCASSFHRQGNTEAFFGQGTRLTVV.